This T cell receptor (beta chain) was documented in a study of cytomegalovirus exposure and HLA in healthy donors. Concerning this clone: Its antigen is still unknown.

Vbeta (60) and Jbeta (13) primers were used in the PCR. Data came from immunoSEQ multiplex PCR; TCRdb stores just in-frame clones and leaves some out. Of approximately 150,000 clones listed, approximately 84% are singletons. General study results and limits: CMV serostatus was the only recorded immune exposure for donors. Among TCR sequences, most were rare, though some public TCRs appeared in many donors. In a later analysis, the majority of CMV-associated beta chains seemingly showed HLA restriction. The presence/absence work took it that sequencing depth was about the same across donors.

CDR3 length: 11 amino acids. V dropped 5 bases and J dropped 5 bases, with 4 bases sitting between them. The germline V gene has CDR1 LGHNT and CDR2 FRNRAP. Sequencing used PBMCs. The TCR was taken from a young man in good health and CMV-seronegative. The chain joins TRBV12-5 to TRBJ2-1; no reliable D call. The CDR3 bases are TGTGCTAGTGGTCCCGACAATGAGCAGTTCTTC. As protein: CASGPDNEQFF.